This T cell receptor beta chain stems from a study of blood T cell repertoires in COVID-19. In germline, CDR1 is SGHNT, CDR2 YYREEE (reference sequence). The V end lost 1 base, the J end lost 8 bases, and 15 bases lay between the germline ends. There are 14 residues in the CDR3. Produced via immunoSEQ multiplex PCR; TCRdb's table is partial and in-frame only. The top ten hold around 0.3% of the sample, which has just over 650,000 clones, 70% to 90% seen once. The rearrangement joins TRBV5-4 to TRBJ1-2; no clear D. The clonotype comes from a woman younger than 30 with acute or convalescent COVID-19. Sequenced: peripheral blood. The CDR3 DNA reads as TGTGCCAGCAGCTTGATAAAGGGAGGAGGAGGCTACACCTTC. Its protein is CASSLIKGGGGYTF.